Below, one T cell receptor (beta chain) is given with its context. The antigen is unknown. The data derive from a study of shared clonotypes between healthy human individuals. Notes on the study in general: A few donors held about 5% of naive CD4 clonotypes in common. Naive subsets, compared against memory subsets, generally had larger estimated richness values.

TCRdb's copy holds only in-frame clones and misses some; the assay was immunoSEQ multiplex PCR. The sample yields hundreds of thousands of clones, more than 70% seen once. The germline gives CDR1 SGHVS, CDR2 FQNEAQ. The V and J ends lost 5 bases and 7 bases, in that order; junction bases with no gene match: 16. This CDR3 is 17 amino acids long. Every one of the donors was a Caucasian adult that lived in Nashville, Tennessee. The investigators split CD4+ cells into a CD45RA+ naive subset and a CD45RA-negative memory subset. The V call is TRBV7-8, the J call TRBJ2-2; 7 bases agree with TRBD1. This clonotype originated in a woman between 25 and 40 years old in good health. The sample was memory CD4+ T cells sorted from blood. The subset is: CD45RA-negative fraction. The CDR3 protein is CASSLNQGGSLGGELFF. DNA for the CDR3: TGTGCCAGCAGCCTAAACCAAGGGGGCTCCTTGGGCGGGGAGCTGTTTTTT.